These 13 T cell receptor beta chains originate from one sample sequenced in a study of T cells in Graves' hyperthyroidism and ophthalmopathy. Amplification of TCR beta CDR3 regions used RNA as the template. A first-round RT-PCR of the TCR CDR3 used the HTBI primer set. TCRdb redid the calling of the multiplex PCR reads with MiXCR, one entry per CDR3 protein. The sample includes some 490,000 distinct CDR3 sequences, roughly 15% seen only once; the top ten take 25% to 35%. Sequenced material: blood. These receptor sequences come from a woman in her thirties with Graves' ophthalmopathy.

CDR3 amino acids: CAWSDRDRIQETQYF. In DNA, the CDR3 is TGTGCCTGGAGTGACCGGGACAGGATCCAAGAGACCCAGTACTTC. J is TRBJ2-5 and V is TRBV30; 8 bases are a match to TRBD1. Germline CDR1 is GTSNPN and CDR2 is SVGIG (reference sequence). The CDR3 spans 15 residues. V lost 1 base, J lost 1 base, and 5 bases stayed unmatched. The variable domain in full, with the rest retrieved from reference TRBV30 and TRBJ2-5, is SQTIHQWPATLVQPVGSPLSLECTVEGTSNPNLYWYRQAAGRGLQLLFYSVGIGQISSEVPQNLSASRPQDRQFILSSKKLLLSDSGFYLCAWSDRDRIQETQYFGPGTRLLVL.

This clonotype was detected many times. The J gene is TRBJ2-5, the V gene TRBV11-2; TRBD2 is a possible D gene (6 bases). V was shortened by 2 bases and J by 5 bases, with 9 bases between the two germline ends. Germline loops: CDR1 SGHAT, CDR2 FQNNGV. The CDR3 runs 13 residues. The CDR3 spells CASSLNGGETQYF. CDR3 sequence (DNA): TGTGCCAGCAGCTTAAATGGAGGGGAGACCCAGTACTTC.

This clonotype was seen at least ten times. The chain is built from TRBV18 and TRBJ2-7; D possibly corresponds to TRBD1 (5 bases). Looked up from germline, CDR1 is KGHSH and CDR2 is LQKENI. V was clipped by 1 base and J by 7 bases, with 8 bases between them. This CDR3 is 12 amino acids long. Written as DNA, the CDR3 is TGTGCCAGCTCACCACAGACAGTTGAGCAGTACTTC. Amino acids: CASSPQTVEQYF.

This clonotype was found many times. The chain employs TRBV20-1 and TRBJ2-5, with a tentative D call TRBD2 (5 bases). This CDR3 is 14 amino acids long. Germline CDR1 reads DFQATT; CDR2 reads SNEGSKA (reference sequence). V lost 3 bases to trimming and J lost 3 bases, with 14 bases between them. CDR3: CSASSPMREETQYF. The CDR3 DNA reads as TGCAGTGCTAGCTCCCCTATGAGGGAAGAGACCCAGTACTTC.

This chain connects TRBV4-3 to TRBJ1-2, with a tentative D call TRBD1 (6 bases). The CDR3 is 14 residues long. The V end lost 4 bases, the J end lost 4 bases, and 13 bases lay between the germline ends. Germline lookup yields CDR1 LGHNA and CDR2 YSLEER. CDR3 DNA sequence: TGCGCCAGCAGCCGTACAGGGAACCCCTATGGCTACACCTTC. Its translation: CASSRTGNPYGYTF.

This clonotype was detected ten times or more. V gene TRBV20-1 combines with J gene TRBJ2-5; 9 positions agree with TRBD2. This CDR3 has 14 residues. CDR1 is DFQATT and CDR2 is SNEGSKA in the germline V gene (reference sequence). V shed 6 bases and J 5 bases; nucleotides not matched to a gene: 10. This chain's CDR3 is CSANSGSGLETQYF. The CDR3 nucleotides are TGCAGTGCAAATAGCGGGAGTGGGCTGGAGACCCAGTACTTC.

This clonotype was picked up many times. This chain links TRBV11-2 with TRBJ2-7; 14 bases match TRBD2. The CDR3 sequence is 15 residues long. V lost 0 bases to trimming and J lost 10 bases; unmatched junction nucleotides: 5. Germline CDR1 and CDR2: SGHAT and FQNNGV. The CDR3 region has the DNA TGTGCCAGCAGCTTAGATCCCGGGACTAGCGGGAGACAGTACTTC. Encoded protein: CASSLDPGTSGRQYF.

The chain couples TRBV20-1 to TRBJ1-6; D unresolved. Germline CDR1 and CDR2: DFQATT and SNEGSKA (reference sequence). Trimming shortened V by 6 bases and J by 5 bases, and 20 bases separated the two germline ends. This CDR3 spans 16 amino acids. CDR3 bases: TGCAGTGCGAAATCCCAGGCTCCGAAAGATAATTCACCCCTCCACTTT. This codes for CSAKSQAPKDNSPLHF.

This clonotype was seen at least ten times. This chain links TRBV24-1 with TRBJ2-3; 8 nucleotides align to TRBD2. The CDR3 totals 16 residues. CDR1 KGHDR and CDR2 SFDVKD come from the germline V gene. With 4 bases clipped from V and 1 base from J, the junction kept 6 bases outside the gene matches. CDR3 nucleotide sequence: TGTGCCACCAGTGACGTAGGACTAGCAGGCACAGATACGCAGTATTTT. Translating gives CATSDVGLAGTDTQYF.

The V gene is TRBV9, the J gene TRBJ1-4; TRBD1 agrees at 7 bases. Per the germline V gene, CDR1 is SGDLS and CDR2 is YYNGEE. Unmatched junction bases numbered 7, after V lost 9 bases and J lost 5 bases. There are 13 residues in the CDR3. For the CDR3, the DNA is TGTGCCACCTACGGACAGGAGAATGAAAAACTGTTTTTT. This sequence encodes CATYGQENEKLFF.

This clonotype was counted many times. This chain uses TRBV18 with TRBJ2-4; D unclear. In germline, CDR1 is KGHSH, CDR2 LQKENI. Trimming removed 3 bases from V and 0 bases from J, with 12 bases in between. The CDR3 extends over 16 amino acids. The CDR3 region is CASSPSVAIAKNIQYF. In nucleotides, the CDR3 is TGTGCCAGCTCACCGTCGGTGGCCATAGCCAAAAACATTCAGTACTTC.

This clonotype was counted a few times. The J gene is TRBJ2-1, the V gene TRBV20-1, with D maybe TRBD2 (6 bases). Germline values: CDR1 DFQATT, CDR2 SNEGSKA (reference sequence). The CDR3 has 15 amino acids. Trimming removed 5 bases at V and 2 bases at J, with 16 bases between. The CDR3 DNA is TGCAGTGCTCTAACTCGGGACTCTACCTACAATGAGCAGTTCTTC. It yields the protein CSALTRDSTYNEQFF.

V and J are TRBV19 and TRBJ2-1; weak D call: TRBD2 (6 bases). The CDR3 sequence is 16 residues long. Trimming pared 6 bases from V and 5 bases from J, leaving 20 bases between. Germline V CDR1 and CDR2: LNHDA, SQIVND (reference sequence). CDR3 nucleotides: TGTGCCAGTAGCAAAATTTATACCGGGACTCACAATGAGCAGTTCTTC. This translates into CASSKIYTGTHNEQFF.